The clone carrying this T cell receptor beta chain was detected ten times or more. From 300 to 450 ng of RNA, a library with molecular barcoded alpha/delta and beta/gamma adaptors was made. TCRdb re-called the reads through MiXCR, storing one row per CDR3 protein. The data contain tens of thousands of distinct CDR3 sequences, around a fifth of them singletons. The data stem from a study of read filtering for tumor transcriptome and immune sequencing. Across the study: Patients were 17 to 20 male and around 15 female, mean age 65.9 years, range about 47 to 85.

This CDR3 comprises 18 residues. Germline loops: CDR1 SGHRS, CDR2 YFSETQ. V was shortened by 4 bases and J by 0 bases, with 20 bases between the two germline ends. The chain joins TRBV5-1 to TRBJ2-1; D remains unclear. The clonotype was recovered from a donor over 35 with multiple myeloma. The sample taken for sequencing was a population of CD138-negative cells sorted from bone marrow. The CDR3 DNA reads TGCGCCAGCAGCCTGGAACCCGTAACACGATTCTCCTACAATGAGCAGTTCTTC. Translated, it gives CASSLEPVTRFSYNEQFF.